The present TCR beta chain was sequenced within a study of T cells in Graves' hyperthyroidism and ophthalmopathy. Isolation of PBMCs was performed on roughly 9 ml fresh peripheral blood. Study outcomes and limitations: Classification by a 13 V-J model distinguished ophthalmopathy from stable hyperthyroidism. Model output signaled ophthalmopathy a median approximately 6 months ahead of onset. Most clonotypes expanded in the thyroid (above 0.001) were also present in blood.

Amplified TCR beta CDR3 regions derived from RNA transcripts. HTBI primers were used for first-round RT-PCR of the TCR CDR3. TCRdb processed the multiplex PCR reads anew with MiXCR; each CDR3 protein has one entry. The repertoire holds under 600,000 distinct CDR3 sequences, with more than 15% as singletons. This clonotype was counted a few times. The antigen is unknown. Germline CDR1 SNHLY, CDR2 FYNNEI. The V gene lost 6 bases and the J gene lost 4 bases, with 9 bases spanning the gap. This CDR3 is 12 amino acids long. The specimen was blood. This TCR came from a woman aged 40 to 55 with Graves' ophthalmopathy. The chain has TRBV2 and TRBJ1-1; D remains ambiguous. The CDR3 DNA reads as TGTGCCAGCAGCCCAGAGGTCACTGAAGCTTTCTTT. Its protein is CASSPEVTEAFF.